This TCR beta chain emerged from a study of Graves' ophthalmopathy and Graves' hyperthyroidism. The CDR3 covers 15 residues. V shed 2 bases and J shed 0 bases, with 8 bases lying between them. The germline V gene has CDR1 SGHNT and CDR2 YYREEE (reference sequence). Amplification of TCR beta CDR3 regions used RNA transcripts. A first-round RT-PCR used HTBI primers, followed by a second-round multiplex PCR. TCRdb reprocessed the multiplex PCR reads with MiXCR, giving one entry per CDR3 protein. There are around 590,000 distinct CDR3 sequences in the sample; under 45% occur only once, and about 4.6% lies in the top ten.

Sequenced input: peripheral blood or thyroid tissue (not recorded which). The TCR sequence derives from an adult man with Graves' hyperthyroidism. The chain combines TRBV5-4 with TRBJ1-4; D remains ambiguous. CDR3 DNA: TGTGCCAGCAGCTTCTACAGTGCAACTAATGAAAAACTGTTTTTT. It is translated as CASSFYSATNEKLFF.